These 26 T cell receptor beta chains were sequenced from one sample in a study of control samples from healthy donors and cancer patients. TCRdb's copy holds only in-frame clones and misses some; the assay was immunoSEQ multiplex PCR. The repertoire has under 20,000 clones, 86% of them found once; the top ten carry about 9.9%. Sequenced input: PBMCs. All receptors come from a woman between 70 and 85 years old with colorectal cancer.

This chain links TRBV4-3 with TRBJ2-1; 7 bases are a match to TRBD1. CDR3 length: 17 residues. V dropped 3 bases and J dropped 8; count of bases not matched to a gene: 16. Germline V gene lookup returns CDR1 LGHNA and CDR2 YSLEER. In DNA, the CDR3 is TGCGCCAGCAGCCAGGGCCCCACAGGGGAGCGGAGGTATGAGCAGTTCTTC. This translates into CASSQGPTGERRYEQFF.

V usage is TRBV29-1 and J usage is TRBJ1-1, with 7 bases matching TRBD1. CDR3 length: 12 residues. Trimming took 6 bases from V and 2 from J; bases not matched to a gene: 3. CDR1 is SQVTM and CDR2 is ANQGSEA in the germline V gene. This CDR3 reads CSVDRENTEAFF. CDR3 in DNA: TGCAGCGTCGACAGGGAAAACACTGAAGCTTTCTTT.

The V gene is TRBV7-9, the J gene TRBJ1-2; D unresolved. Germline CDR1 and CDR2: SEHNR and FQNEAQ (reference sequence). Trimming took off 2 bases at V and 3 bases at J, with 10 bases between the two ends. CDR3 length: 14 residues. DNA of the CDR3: TGTGCCAGCAGCTTATCCGGCACCTACTATGGCTACACCTTC. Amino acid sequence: CASSLSGTYYGYTF.

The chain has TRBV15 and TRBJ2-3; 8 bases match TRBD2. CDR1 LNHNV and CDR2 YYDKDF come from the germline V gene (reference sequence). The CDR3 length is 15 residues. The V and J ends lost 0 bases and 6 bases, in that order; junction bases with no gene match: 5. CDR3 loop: CATSRDRGGRDTQYF. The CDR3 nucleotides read TGTGCCACCAGCAGAGATCGGGGGGGTCGGGATACGCAGTATTTT.

Here the CDR3 reads CASSLVLARTKGYNEQFF. CDR3 nucleotide sequence: TGTGCCAGCAGCTTGGTTTTGGCCAGGACCAAGGGTTACAATGAGCAGTTCTTC. The chain carries TRBV5-7 and TRBJ2-1; no clear D. TRBV5-7 is classed as an ORF, of uncertain function. The ends were cut back, 0 bases at V and 4 bases at J, with 20 bases in the middle. This CDR3 contains 18 residues.

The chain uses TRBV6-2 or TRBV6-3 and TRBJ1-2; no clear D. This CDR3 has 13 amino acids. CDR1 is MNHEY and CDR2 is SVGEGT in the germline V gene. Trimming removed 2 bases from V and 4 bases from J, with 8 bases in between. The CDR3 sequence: CASSYNSLYGYTF. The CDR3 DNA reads TGTGCCAGCAGTTACAACAGTCTCTATGGCTACACCTTC.

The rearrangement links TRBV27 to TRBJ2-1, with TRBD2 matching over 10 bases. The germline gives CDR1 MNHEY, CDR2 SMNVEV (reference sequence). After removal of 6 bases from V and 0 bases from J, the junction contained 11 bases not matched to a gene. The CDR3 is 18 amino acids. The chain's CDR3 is CASRVVTSGSFSYNEQFF. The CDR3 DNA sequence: TGTGCCAGCAGGGTTGTGACTAGCGGGTCCTTCTCCTACAATGAGCAGTTCTTC.

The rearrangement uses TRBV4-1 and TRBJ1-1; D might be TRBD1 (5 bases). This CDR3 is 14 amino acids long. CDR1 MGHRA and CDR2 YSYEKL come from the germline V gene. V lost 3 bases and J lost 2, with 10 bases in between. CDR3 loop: CASSQGPTNTEAFF. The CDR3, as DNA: TGCGCCAGCAGCCAGGGACCCACCAACACTGAAGCTTTCTTT.

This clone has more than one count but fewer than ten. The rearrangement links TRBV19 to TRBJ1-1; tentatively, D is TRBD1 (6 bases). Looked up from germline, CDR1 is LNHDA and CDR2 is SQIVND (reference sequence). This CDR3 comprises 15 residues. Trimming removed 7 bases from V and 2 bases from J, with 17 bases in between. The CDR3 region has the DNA TGTGCCAGTACCCCGCCCAGGGGCCCTAACACTGAAGCTTTCTTT. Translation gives CASTPPRGPNTEAFF.

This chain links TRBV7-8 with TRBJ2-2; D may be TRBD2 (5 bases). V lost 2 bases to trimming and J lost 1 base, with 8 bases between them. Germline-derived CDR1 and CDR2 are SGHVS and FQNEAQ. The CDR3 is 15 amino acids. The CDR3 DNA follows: TGTGCCAGCAGCTTACGACGGGGGAACACCGGGGAGCTGTTTTTT. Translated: CASSLRRGNTGELFF.

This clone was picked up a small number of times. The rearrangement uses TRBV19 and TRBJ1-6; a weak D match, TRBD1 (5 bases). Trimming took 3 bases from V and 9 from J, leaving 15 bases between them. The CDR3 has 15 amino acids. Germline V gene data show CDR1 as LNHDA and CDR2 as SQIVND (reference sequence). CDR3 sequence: CASSMGGSEGSPLHF. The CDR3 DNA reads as TGTGCCAGTAGTATGGGGGGTTCTGAAGGTTCACCCCTCCACTTT.

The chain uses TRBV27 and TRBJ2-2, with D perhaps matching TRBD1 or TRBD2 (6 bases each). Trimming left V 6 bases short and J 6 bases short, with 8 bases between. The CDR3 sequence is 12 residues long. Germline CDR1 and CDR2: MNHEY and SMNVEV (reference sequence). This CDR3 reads CASRGGPGELFF. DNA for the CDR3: TGTGCCAGCAGAGGGGGGCCCGGGGAGCTGTTTTTT.

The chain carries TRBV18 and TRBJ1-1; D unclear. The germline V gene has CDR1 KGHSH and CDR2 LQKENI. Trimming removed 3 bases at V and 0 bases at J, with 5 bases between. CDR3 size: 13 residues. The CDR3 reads CASSPTLNTEAFF. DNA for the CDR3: TGTGCCAGCTCACCGACGTTGAACACTGAAGCTTTCTTT.

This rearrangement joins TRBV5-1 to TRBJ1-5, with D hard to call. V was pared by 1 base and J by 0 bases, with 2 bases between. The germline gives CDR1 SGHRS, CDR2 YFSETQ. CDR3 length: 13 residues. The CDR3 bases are TGCGCCAGCAGCTTGTATAGCAATCAGCCCCAGCATTTT. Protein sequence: CASSLYSNQPQHF.

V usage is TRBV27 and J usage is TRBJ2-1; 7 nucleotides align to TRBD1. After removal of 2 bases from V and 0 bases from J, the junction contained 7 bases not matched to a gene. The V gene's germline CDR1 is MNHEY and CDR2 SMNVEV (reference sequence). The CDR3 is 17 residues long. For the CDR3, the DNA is TGTGCCAGCAGTTTAACCCCGACAGGGAACTCCTACAATGAGCAGTTCTTC. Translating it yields CASSLTPTGNSYNEQFF.

This CDR3 is CASSSGLAGAETQYF. The CDR3, as DNA: TGCGCCAGCAGCTCGGGACTAGCGGGGGCAGAGACCCAGTACTTC. J is TRBJ2-5 and V is TRBV5-1, with TRBD2 identical over 14 bases. V was clipped by 3 bases and J by 4 bases; unmatched bases: 2. The V gene's germline CDR1 is SGHRS and CDR2 YFSETQ. CDR3 length: 15 amino acids.

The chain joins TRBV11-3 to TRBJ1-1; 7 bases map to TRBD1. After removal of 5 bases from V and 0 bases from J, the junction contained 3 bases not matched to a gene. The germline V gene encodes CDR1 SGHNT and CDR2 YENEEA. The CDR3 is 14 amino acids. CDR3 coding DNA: TGTGCCAGCAGCCCGGGACAGATGAACACTGAAGCTTTCTTT. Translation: CASSPGQMNTEAFF.

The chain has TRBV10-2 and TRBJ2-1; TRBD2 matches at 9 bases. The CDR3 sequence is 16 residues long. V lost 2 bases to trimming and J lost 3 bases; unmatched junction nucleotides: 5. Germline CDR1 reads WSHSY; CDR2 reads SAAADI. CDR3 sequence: CASSEPSGGNYNEQFF. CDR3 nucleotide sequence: TGCGCCAGCAGTGAGCCAAGCGGGGGGAACTACAATGAGCAGTTCTTC.

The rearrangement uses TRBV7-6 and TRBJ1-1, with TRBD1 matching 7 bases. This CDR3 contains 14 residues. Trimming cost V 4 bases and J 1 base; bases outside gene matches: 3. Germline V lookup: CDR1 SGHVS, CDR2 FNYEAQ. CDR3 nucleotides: TGTGCCAGCAGCTCCGGACAGGCGAACACTGAAGCTTTCTTT. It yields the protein CASSSGQANTEAFF.

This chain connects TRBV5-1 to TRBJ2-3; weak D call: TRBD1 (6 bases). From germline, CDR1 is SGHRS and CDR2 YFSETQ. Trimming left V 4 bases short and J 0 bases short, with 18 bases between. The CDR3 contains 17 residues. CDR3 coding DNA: TGCGCCAGCAGCGTTCAGGGGTTTGACTTTAGCACAGATACGCAGTATTTT. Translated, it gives CASSVQGFDFSTDTQYF.

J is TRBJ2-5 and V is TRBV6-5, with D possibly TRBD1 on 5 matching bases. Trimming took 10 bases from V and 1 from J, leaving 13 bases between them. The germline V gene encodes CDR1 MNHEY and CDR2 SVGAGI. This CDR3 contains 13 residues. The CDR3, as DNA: TGTGCCACCTCAAGACAGTCCCAAGAGACCCAGTACTTC. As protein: CATSRQSQETQYF.

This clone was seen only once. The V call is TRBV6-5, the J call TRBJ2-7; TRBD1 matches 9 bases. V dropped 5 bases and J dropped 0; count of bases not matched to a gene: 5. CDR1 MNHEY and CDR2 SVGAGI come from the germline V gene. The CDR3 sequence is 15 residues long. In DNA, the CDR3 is TGTGCCAGCAGTCTACAGGGGGCTTTCTCCTACGAGCAGTACTTC. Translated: CASSLQGAFSYEQYF.

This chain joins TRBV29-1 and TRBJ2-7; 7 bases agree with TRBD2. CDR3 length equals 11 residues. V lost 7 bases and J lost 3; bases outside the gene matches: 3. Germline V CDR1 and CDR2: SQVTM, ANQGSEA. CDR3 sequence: CSAIAGYEQYF. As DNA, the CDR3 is TGCAGCGCCATAGCGGGCTACGAGCAGTACTTC.

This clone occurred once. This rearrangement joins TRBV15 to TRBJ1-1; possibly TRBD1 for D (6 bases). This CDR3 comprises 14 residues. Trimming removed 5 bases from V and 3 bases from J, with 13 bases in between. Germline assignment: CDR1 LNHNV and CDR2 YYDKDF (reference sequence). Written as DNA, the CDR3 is TGTGCCACCAGCCCGCAACAGGGATACACTGAAGCTTTCTTT. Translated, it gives CATSPQQGYTEAFF.

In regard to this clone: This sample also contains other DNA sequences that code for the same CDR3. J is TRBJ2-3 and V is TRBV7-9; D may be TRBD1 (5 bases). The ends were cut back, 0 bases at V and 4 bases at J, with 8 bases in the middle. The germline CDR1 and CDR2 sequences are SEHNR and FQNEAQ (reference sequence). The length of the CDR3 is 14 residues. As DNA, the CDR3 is TGTGCCAGCAGCTTAGCCCTGACAGCAGATACGCAGTATTTT. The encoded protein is CASSLALTADTQYF.

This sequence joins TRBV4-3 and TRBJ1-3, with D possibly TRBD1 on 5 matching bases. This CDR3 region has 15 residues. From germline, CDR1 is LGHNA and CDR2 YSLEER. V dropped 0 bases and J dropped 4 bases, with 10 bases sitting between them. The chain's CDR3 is CASSQDYAGGNTIYF. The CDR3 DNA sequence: TGCGCCAGCAGCCAAGATTACGCAGGGGGAAACACCATATATTTT.